One and the same sample provided the 10 T cell receptor beta chains below, sequenced in a study of spatial heterogeneity in lung cancer. Time point described: sample taken at primary tumor resection. Sequencing covered unsorted whole RNA taken from tumor, nontumor lung or frozen PBMC. MiXCR was run by TCRdb on the 5' RACE reads, yielding one entry per CDR3 protein. The sample carries roughly 91,000 distinct CDR3 sequences, 15% to 25% recorded once. The starting material was PBMCs, obtained at surgery. These receptors were obtained from a male donor with early-stage non-small cell lung cancer.

This clonotype occurred many times. V and J are TRBV7-6 and TRBJ2-5, with TRBD1 matching 7 bases. This CDR3 spans 13 amino acids. Losses at the gene ends were 5 bases for V and 3 bases for J; bases not matched to a gene: 3. Germline CDR1 is SGHVS and CDR2 is FNYEAQ. For the CDR3, the DNA is TGTGCCAGCAGCCTAGACAGGGAAGAGACCCAGTACTTC. Its protein product is CASSLDREETQYF.

This clonotype was found many times. This sequence joins TRBV10-3 and TRBJ1-2; D gene ambiguous. The length of the CDR3 is 16 residues. Trimming left V 0 bases short and J 6 bases short, with 17 bases between. From germline, CDR1 is ENHRY and CDR2 SYGVKD. The CDR3 here is CAISESNRQPNHGYTF. The CDR3 bases are TGTGCCATCAGTGAGTCGAACCGTCAACCCAACCATGGCTACACCTTC.

This clonotype appeared many times. CDR3 sequence (DNA): TGCAGCGACCGGAGACTAGCGGGGGTCTACAATGAGCAGTTCTTC. As protein: CSDRRLAGVYNEQFF. This rearrangement joins TRBV29-1 to TRBJ2-1; TRBD2 matches at 12 bases. Trimming removed 7 bases from V and 3 bases from J; junction bases left unmatched: 7. Germline V gene lookup returns CDR1 SQVTM and CDR2 ANQGSEA. CDR3 length equals 15 residues.

The chain recombines TRBV6-2 or TRBV6-3 with TRBJ2-7, with a tentative D call TRBD1 (5 bases). V shed 2 bases and J shed 3 bases, with 14 bases lying between them. Germline CDR1 and CDR2: MNHEY and SVGEGT. The CDR3 loop spans 15 amino acids. CDR3 sequence reads: CASSYLPRTFYEQYF. In DNA, the CDR3 is TGTGCCAGCAGTTACCTCCCGCGGACATTCTACGAGCAGTACTTC.

The chain recombines TRBV7-8 with TRBJ2-7; weak D call: TRBD1 (6 bases). Germline CDR1 SGHVS, CDR2 FQNEAQ. V was shortened by 0 bases and J by 3 bases, with 9 bases between the two germline ends. This CDR3 region has 14 residues. As DNA, the CDR3 is TGTGCCAGCAGCTTAGCGTCAGGGGACTACGAGCAGTACTTC. Amino acids: CASSLASGDYEQYF.

The chain couples TRBV12-3 or TRBV12-4 to TRBJ2-2; tentatively, D is TRBD1 (5 bases). V lost 7 bases to trimming and J lost 6 bases, with 18 bases between them. The CDR3 runs 15 residues. Here the CDR3 reads CASTGQGYRAGELFF. The CDR3 coding sequence is TGTGCCAGCACGGGTCAGGGTTATCGAGCCGGGGAGCTGTTTTTT.

This clonotype was counted a few times. V gene TRBV10-3 combines with J gene TRBJ2-1; 10 nucleotides line up with TRBD2. The V gene end was trimmed by 7 bases and the J gene end by 5 bases; junction bases not matched to a gene: 5. The CDR3 sequence is 14 residues long. From germline, CDR1 is ENHRY and CDR2 SYGVKD. CDR3 nucleotides: TGTGCCATCACTGGGACTAGCGCCGACAATGAGCAGTTCTTC. This gives the protein CAITGTSADNEQFF.

The gene calls are TRBV12-3 or TRBV12-4 and TRBJ2-1, with TRBD1 matching 9 bases. The CDR3 sequence is 14 residues long. The V gene end was trimmed by 5 bases and the J gene end by 6 bases; junction bases not matched to a gene: 5. This CDR3 reads CASSHGTGPNEQFF. The CDR3 nucleotides are TGTGCCAGCAGTCACGGGACAGGGCCCAATGAGCAGTTCTTC.

The genes are TRBV19 and TRBJ1-5; D is undetermined. V was cut by 4 bases and J by 0 bases, with 13 bases left in between. Germline V lookup: CDR1 LNHDA, CDR2 SQIVND (reference sequence). The CDR3 has 16 residues. The CDR3 DNA follows: TGTGCCAGTAGTACCCCGGGAGCAGATAGCAATCAGCCCCAGCATTTT. It translates to CASSTPGADSNQPQHF. Based on the CDR3 plus reference TRBV19 and TRBJ1-5, the full variable domain is DGGITQSPKYLFRKEGQNVTLSCEQNLNHDAMYWYRQDPGQGLRLIYYSQIVNDFQKGDIAEGYSVSREKKESFPLTVTSAQKNPTAFYLCASSTPGADSNQPQHFGDGTRLSIL.

This clonotype occurred a few times. This rearrangement joins TRBV18 to TRBJ2-1, with TRBD2 identical over 9 bases. V shed 5 bases and J 0 bases; nucleotides not matched to a gene: 5. CDR3 size: 16 residues. CDR1 and CDR2 (germline): KGHSH, LQKENI. The DNA for the CDR3 is TGTGCCAGCTCAATTGCGGGAGGGGACTCCTACAATGAGCAGTTCTTC. Translating it yields CASSIAGGDSYNEQFF.